Below, one T cell receptor (beta chain) is given with its context. The data were produced by immunoSEQ multiplex PCR, yet TCRdb's version contains in-frame clones alone and is incomplete. Among more than 15,000 clones listed, 87% were seen once. This record comes from a study of PD-L1 blockade in urothelial cancer. Background on the study: Prior chemotherapy in patients spanned 0 to 3 regimens.

The junction had 19 bases not matched to a gene; V was cut back by 4 bases and J by 7 bases. Germline values: CDR1 SGHNT, CDR2 YYREEE (reference sequence). The CDR3 runs 18 residues. The V call is TRBV5-4, the J call TRBJ2-1, with 8 bases fitting TRBD2. The sample here was PBMCs, taken around atezolizumab (anti-PD-L1) treatment. This TCR derives from a man in his fifties or sixties with urothelial cancer. CDR3 nucleotides: TGTGCCAGCAGCAAGCATGGAGGTCAAGCCCGGGGGGGGAATGAGCAGTTCTTC. Residues: CASSKHGGQARGGNEQFF.